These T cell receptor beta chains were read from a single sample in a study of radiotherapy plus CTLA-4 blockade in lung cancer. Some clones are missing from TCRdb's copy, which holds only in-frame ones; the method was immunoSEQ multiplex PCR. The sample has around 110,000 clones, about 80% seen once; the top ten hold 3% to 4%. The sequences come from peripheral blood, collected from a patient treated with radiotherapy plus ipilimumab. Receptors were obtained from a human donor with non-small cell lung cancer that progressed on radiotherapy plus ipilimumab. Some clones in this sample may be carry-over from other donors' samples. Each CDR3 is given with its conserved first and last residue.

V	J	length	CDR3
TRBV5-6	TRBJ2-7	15	CASSLDAGKPYEQYF
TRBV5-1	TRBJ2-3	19	CASSYPTPPEAGQTDTQYF
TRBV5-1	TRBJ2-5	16	CASSLGDRGYQETQYF
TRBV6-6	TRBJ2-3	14	CASRMQTGVDTQYF
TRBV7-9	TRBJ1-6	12	CASGVNSSPLHF
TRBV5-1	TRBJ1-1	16	CASSVGQVAMNTEAFF
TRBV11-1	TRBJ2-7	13	CASSTGQLYEQYF
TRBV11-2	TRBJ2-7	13	CASLGAGAHEQYF
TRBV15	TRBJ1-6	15	CATSSGTSYNSPLHF
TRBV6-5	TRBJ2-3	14	CASRLQGYTDTQYF
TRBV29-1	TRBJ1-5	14	CSVLGGNSNQPQHF